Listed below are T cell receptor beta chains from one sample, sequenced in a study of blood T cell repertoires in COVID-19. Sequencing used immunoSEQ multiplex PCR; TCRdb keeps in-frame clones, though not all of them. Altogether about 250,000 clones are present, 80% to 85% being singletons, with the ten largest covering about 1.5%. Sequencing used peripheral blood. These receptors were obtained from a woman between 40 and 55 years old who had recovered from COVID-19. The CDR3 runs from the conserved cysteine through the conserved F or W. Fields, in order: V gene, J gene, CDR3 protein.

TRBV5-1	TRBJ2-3	CASRDTFWTDTQYF
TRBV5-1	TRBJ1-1	CASSSYRGSTEAFF
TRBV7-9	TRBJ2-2	CASSFSGYTGELFF
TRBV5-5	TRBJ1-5	CASSLGGGGQPQHF
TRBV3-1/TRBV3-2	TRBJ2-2	CASSHLQGSTGELFF
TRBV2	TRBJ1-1	CASNRVDTEAFF
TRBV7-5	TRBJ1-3	CVRSLGQRTRNTIYF
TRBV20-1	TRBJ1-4	CSAASNEKLFF
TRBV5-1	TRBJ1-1	CASSAPGTGSPIDTEAFF
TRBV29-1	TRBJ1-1	CSGETGGRTEAFF
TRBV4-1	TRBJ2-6	CASSRTVRGSGANVLTF
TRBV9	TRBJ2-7	CASSSGESSYEQYF
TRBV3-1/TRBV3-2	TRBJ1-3	CASSHLDRISGNTIYF
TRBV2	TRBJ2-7	CASSVGRTGDVGEQYF
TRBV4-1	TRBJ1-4	CASSQDQGFNEKLFF
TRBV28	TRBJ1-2	CASSTGTVLYGYTF
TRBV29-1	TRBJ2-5	CSVVGTSGGAYETQYF
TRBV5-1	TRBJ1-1	CASSSSPGQGEAFF
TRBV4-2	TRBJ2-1	CASSQLTGTISYNEQFF
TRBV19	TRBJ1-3	CASSGTGGPGNTIYF
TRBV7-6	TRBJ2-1	CASSSLAGEQFF
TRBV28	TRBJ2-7	CASSPSGGMVAYEQYF
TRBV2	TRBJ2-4	CATSPGGPGNIQYF
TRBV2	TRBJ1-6	CASSGRTDYNSPLHF
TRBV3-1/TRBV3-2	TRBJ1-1	CASSQGTTENTEAFF
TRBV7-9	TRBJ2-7	CASSPRTYTYEQYF
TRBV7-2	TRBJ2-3	CASRQPGLASDTQYF
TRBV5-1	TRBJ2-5	CATGVAGQETQYF
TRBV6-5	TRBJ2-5	CASSRARETQYF
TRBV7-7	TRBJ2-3	CASSLVQGADTQYF
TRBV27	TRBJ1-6	CASSFTGSPLHF
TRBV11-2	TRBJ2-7	CASSLDRGSEKEQYF
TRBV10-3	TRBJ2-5	CAISELAGGPWETQYF
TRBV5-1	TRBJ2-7	CASSRGEGKHEQYF
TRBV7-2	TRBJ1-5	CASSATGSEPQHF
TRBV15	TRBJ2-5	CATSRRQLETQYF
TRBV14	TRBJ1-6	CASSHLGGNSPLHF
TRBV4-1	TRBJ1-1	CASSQDLQGTAFF
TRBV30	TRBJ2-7	CAWSVPRVGTYEQYF
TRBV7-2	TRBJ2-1	CASSPMSGGAHNEQFF
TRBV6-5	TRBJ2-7	CASRSTGVPKDEQYF
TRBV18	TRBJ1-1	CASSQSEGIKGDTEAFF
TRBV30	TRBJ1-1	CAWNRGRNEAFF
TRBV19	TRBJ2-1	CASSTLAGGYYNEQFF
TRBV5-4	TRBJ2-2	CASSTSLAGTGELFF
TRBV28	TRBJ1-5	CASNIRTGDFNQPQHF
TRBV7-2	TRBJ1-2	CASSLEYDSSYGYTF
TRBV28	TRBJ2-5	CASRKGARTQYF
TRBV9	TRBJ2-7	CASSGTGRGYEQYF
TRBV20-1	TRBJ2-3	CSASGALGGYSTDTQYF
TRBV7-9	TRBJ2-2	CASSSEQGIYTGELFF
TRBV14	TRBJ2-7	CASSRYYRLSSYEQYF
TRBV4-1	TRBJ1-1	CASSHRQGLNTEAFF
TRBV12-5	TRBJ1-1	CASGLDGNTEAFF